The rows below give T cell receptor beta chains drawn from one sample of a study of blood T cell repertoires in COVID-19. Profiling relied on immunoSEQ multiplex PCR, and the TCRdb table lists in-frame clones only, not all of them. The table lists under 150,000 clones, approximately 87% of them singletons. Input material: peripheral blood. All receptors derive from a woman aged 40-49 years with acute or convalescent COVID-19. Each CDR3 is given with its conserved first and last residue. D genes are given only for firm matches. Clone size appears in some rows only: once, few, many, or a class for an expanded clone.

d_call,j_call,clone_size,v_call,cdr3_aa,cdr3_nt
NA,TRBJ1-2,few,TRBV29-1,CSVEDNSHEGYTF,TGCAGCGTTGAAGACAACAGCCATGAGGGCTACACCTTC
NA,TRBJ2-1,NA,TRBV28,CASSSRRRGNEQFF,TGTGCCAGCAGTTCCCGCCGAAGAGGCAATGAGCAGTTCTTC
NA,TRBJ1-2,NA,TRBV27,CASSFYRVPPYGYTF,TGTGCCAGCAGTTTTTACAGGGTCCCCCCATATGGCTACACCTTC
NA,TRBJ1-1,NA,TRBV14,CASSSWDTYTEAFF,TGTGCCAGCAGCTCCTGGGACACCTACACTGAAGCTTTCTTT
TRBD2,TRBJ2-1,NA,TRBV14,CASSRVGSGAYNEQFF,TGTGCCAGCAGCCGTGTGGGTAGCGGGGCGTACAATGAGCAGTTCTTC
NA,TRBJ1-4,many,TRBV14,CASSQAAPGEKLFF,TGTGCCAGCAGCCAAGCAGCCCCGGGGGAAAAACTGTTTTTT
TRBD2,TRBJ2-1,NA,TRBV6-2/TRBV6-3,CASSYGTSVYYNEQFF,TGTGCCAGCAGTTACGGGACTAGCGTTTACTACAATGAGCAGTTCTTC
TRBD1,TRBJ1-5,NA,TRBV19,CASSTFPGQGINQPQHF,TGTGCCAGTAGTACCTTCCCGGGACAGGGTATCAATCAGCCCCAGCATTTT
NA,TRBJ1-4,once,TRBV30,CAWTQGGSEKLFF,TGTGCCTGGACACAGGGAGGGAGTGAAAAACTGTTTTTT
TRBD1,TRBJ1-4,NA,TRBV6-5,CASRDRPGEKLFF,TGTGCCAGCCGGGACAGGCCCGGTGAAAAACTGTTTTTT
NA,TRBJ2-3,NA,TRBV21-1,CASSNPKRRLALTDTQYF,TGTGCCAGCAGCAATCCGAAACGGCGGCTAGCCCTCACAGATACGCAGTATTTT
TRBD2,TRBJ2-1,once,TRBV7-9,CASSFRAAGDNRHEQFF,TGTGCCAGCAGCTTTAGGGCAGCGGGAGATAATCGACATGAGCAGTTCTTC
NA,TRBJ1-4,NA,TRBV6-5,CASSYGYWGGEKLFF,TGTGCCAGCAGTTACGGCTATTGGGGGGGTGAAAAACTGTTTTTT
NA,TRBJ2-7,NA,TRBV7-2,CASSLGAFPYEQYF,TGTGCCAGCAGCTTAGGGGCCTTCCCCTACGAGCAGTACTTC
TRBD1,TRBJ2-2,medium-sized,TRBV7-9,CASSVPRTGGAGELFF,TGTGCCAGCAGTGTGCCGAGGACAGGGGGCGCCGGGGAGCTGTTTTTT
TRBD2,TRBJ2-1,NA,TRBV7-6,CASSLGASGSGNEQFF,TGTGCCAGCAGCTTAGGGGCTAGCGGGAGCGGCAATGAGCAGTTCTTC
NA,TRBJ2-6,NA,TRBV11-3,CASSPSGGKGANVLTF,TGTGCCAGCAGCCCAAGTGGGGGGAAAGGGGCCAACGTCCTGACTTTC
NA,TRBJ1-6,NA,TRBV9,CATGDRNSPLHF,TGTGCCACGGGGGACCGCAATTCACCCCTCCACTTT
NA,TRBJ2-2,NA,TRBV5-1,CASSLGPGVAGRELFF,TGCGCCAGCAGCTTGGGCCCCGGGGTAGCCGGGAGGGAGCTGTTTTTT
NA,TRBJ1-2,few,TRBV1,CTSSQEWGLLCGYTF,TGCACCAGCAGCCAAGAGTGGGGCCTGCTATGTGGCTACACCTTC
TRBD1,TRBJ1-2,once,TRBV27,CASRLTTGEGYGYTF,TGTGCCAGCAGGTTAACGACAGGGGAGGGCTATGGCTACACCTTC
NA,TRBJ2-7,NA,TRBV10-3,CAISSSGYYEQYF,TGTGCCATCAGTTCCAGCGGATACTACGAGCAGTACTTC
TRBD2,TRBJ2-5,NA,TRBV7-2,CASSPRLAGGSREETQYF,TGTGCCAGCAGCCCCAGACTAGCGGGGGGCTCCAGAGAAGAGACCCAGTACTTC
NA,TRBJ1-6,NA,TRBV18,CASSRDSVNSPLHF,TGTGCCAGCTCGCGGGACTCCGTGAATTCACCCCTCCACTTT
NA,TRBJ1-1,NA,TRBV18,CASSLSQPMNTEAFF,TGTGCCAGCTCGCTCTCACAACCCATGAACACTGAAGCTTTCTTT
NA,TRBJ1-3,NA,TRBV28,CASGGSTSGNTIYF,TGTGCCAGCGGTGGCAGTACCTCTGGAAACACCATATATTTT
TRBD2,TRBJ2-1,NA,TRBV7-2,CASSLGSSGRFSEQFF,TGTGCCAGCAGCTTAGGGTCTAGCGGGAGATTCAGTGAGCAGTTCTTC
TRBD2,TRBJ2-3,NA,TRBV28,CASSLFGVAGGDRVDAQYF,TGTGCCAGCAGTTTATTCGGTGTAGCGGGGGGCGACAGGGTGGATGCGCAGTATTTT
NA,TRBJ1-2,NA,TRBV12-5,CASGIPQAGYGYTF,TGTGCTAGTGGAATTCCCCAAGCGGGCTATGGCTACACCTTC
NA,TRBJ2-7,NA,TRBV28,CASSPLGGLSYEQYF,TGTGCCAGCAGTCCGTTGGGGGGACTCTCCTACGAGCAGTACTTC
NA,TRBJ2-7,NA,TRBV29-1,CSVDAGTYEQYF,TGCAGCGTTGACGCGGGGACCTACGAGCAGTACTTC
TRBD2,TRBJ2-5,NA,TRBV3-1/TRBV3-2,CASSQEMIGGQETQYF,TGTGCCAGCAGCCAAGAGATGATCGGGGGGCAAGAGACCCAGTACTTC
NA,TRBJ1-1,NA,TRBV30,CAWGQMNTEAFF,TGTGCCTGGGGACAAATGAACACTGAAGCTTTCTTT
TRBD1,TRBJ2-1,NA,TRBV24-1,CATSKQGANGNEQFF,TGTGCCACCAGCAAACAGGGGGCAAATGGAAATGAGCAGTTCTTC
TRBD2,TRBJ2-7,NA,TRBV9,CASNRGGEKYEQYF,TGTGCCAGCAACCGCGGGGGGGAAAAATACGAGCAGTACTTC
NA,TRBJ1-3,NA,TRBV5-1,CASSRTAQGTGNTIYF,TGCGCCAGCAGCCGCACCGCACAGGGAACCGGAAACACCATATATTTT
NA,TRBJ2-2,NA,TRBV10-3,CAISELSNTGELFF,TGTGCCATCAGTGAATTATCGAACACCGGGGAGCTGTTTTTT
TRBD1,TRBJ2-1,NA,TRBV5-6,CASSPRDSSYNEQFF,TGTGCCAGCAGCCCCCGGGACAGCTCCTACAATGAGCAGTTCTTC
NA,TRBJ1-2,NA,TRBV6-2/TRBV6-3,CASSRTAASLNYGYTF,TGTGCCAGCAGTAGGACAGCAGCCTCCCTTAACTATGGCTACACCTTC
NA,TRBJ1-1,NA,TRBV12-3/TRBV12-4,CASSLIMNTEAFF,TGTGCCAGCAGTTTAATTATGAACACTGAAGCTTTCTTT
NA,TRBJ1-5,NA,TRBV7-9,CASSLGAYGNQPQHF,TGTGCCAGCAGCTTAGGGGCCTACGGTAATCAGCCCCAGCATTTT
TRBD1,TRBJ1-4,NA,TRBV5-1,CASSLGYRGQANEKLFF,TGCGCCAGCAGCTTGGGCTACAGGGGGCAGGCTAATGAAAAACTGTTTTTT